Shown below are 5 T cell receptor beta chains from a single sample sequenced in a study of molecular identifiers for immune sequencing clone quantification. TCRdb recomputed calls from the PCR reads with MiXCR, one row per CDR3 protein. Here the sample spans around 470,000 distinct CDR3 sequences, around 25% being singletons. The sample was naive CD8+ T cells from blood, with Jurkat cell RNA spiked in. The subset is: FACS-sorted CD8+CD4-CCR7+CD45RA+ naive T cells. All receptors derive from a human donor in good health. Some libraries in this study had Jurkat cell RNA spiked in.

This chain's CDR3 is CASSLDGRSTDTQYF. The DNA for the CDR3 is TGTGCCAGCAGTTTGGATGGACGGAGCACAGATACGCAGTATTTT. The chain recombines TRBV27 with TRBJ2-3, with D uncertain. Trimming stripped 3 bases from V and 0 bases from J, with 10 bases between. The CDR3 contains 15 residues. Germline V CDR1 and CDR2: MNHEY, SMNVEV (reference sequence).

This clonotype was seen only a few times. This chain joins TRBV27 and TRBJ2-7; unclear D gene. This CDR3 is 13 amino acids long. Germline V gene lookup returns CDR1 MNHEY and CDR2 SMNVEV (reference sequence). The ends were cut back, 3 bases at V and 1 base at J, with 7 bases in the middle. The CDR3 sequence: CASSFSQSYEQYF. The CDR3 DNA sequence: TGTGCCAGCAGTTTTTCACAGTCCTACGAGCAGTACTTC.

This clonotype was seen ten or more times. The CDR3 DNA is TGTGCCAGCAGCCAAATGGACTTCTCCTACGAGCAGTACTTC. Translated: CASSQMDFSYEQYF. This chain uses TRBV7-2 with TRBJ2-7, with a weak D call TRBD2 (5 bases). This CDR3 comprises 14 residues. The germline gives CDR1 SGHTA, CDR2 FQGNSA. Trimming removed 5 bases at V and 0 bases at J, with 11 bases between.

Points on this clonotype: This may arise from a read error, as a much more abundant clone is one base away. V is TRBV11-2 and J is TRBJ2-3; D not certain. Germline CDR1 is SGHAT and CDR2 is FQNNGV. Trimming took off 3 bases at V and 10 bases at J, with 11 bases between the two ends. The CDR3 has 12 amino acids. The CDR3 bases are TGTGCCAGCAGCTTGGGCCACGCGCCGCAGTATTTT. Amino acid sequence: CASSLGHAPQYF.

The CDR3 is CAISERGGRTEAFF. The CDR3 region has the DNA TGTGCCATCAGTGAGCGAGGGGGCCGGACTGAAGCTTTCTTT. The chain uses TRBV10-3 and TRBJ1-1; 7 bases match TRBD1. The V segment lost 2 bases and the J segment 5 bases; nucleotides outside the gene matches: 5. The CDR3 totals 14 residues. The V gene's germline CDR1 is ENHRY and CDR2 SYGVKD.